This T cell receptor beta chain derives from a study of cytomegalovirus exposure and HLA in healthy donors. Study-level background: Of the donors genotyped, about 410 in all, 80% to 85% fell in the Caucasian-associated ancestry cluster.

Germline V gives CDR1 SGHTA, CDR2 FQGTGA. The V end lost 5 bases, the J end lost 6 bases, and 14 bases lay between the germline ends. The CDR3 has 15 residues. The PCR used 60 Vbeta and 13 Jbeta primers. Using immunoSEQ multiplex PCR, the repertoire was profiled, and TCRdb retains in-frame clones only, with some absent. The sample holds more than 90,000 clones, approximately 81% seen once. This sequence was found in a woman in her 70s in good health and CMV-seropositive. The sample taken for sequencing was PBMCs. The chain employs TRBV7-3 and TRBJ1-6; D may be TRBD1 (5 bases). CDR3 nucleotide sequence: TGTGCCAGCAGCCGTCAGGGTCCGGGTAATTCACCCCTCCACTTT. Its protein is CASSRQGPGNSPLHF.